This T cell receptor (beta chain) was identified in a study of T cells of healthy individuals. TCRdb passed the 5' RACE reads through MiXCR, listing each CDR3 protein once. The top ten hold 4% to 5% of the sample, which has 60,000 to 75,000 distinct CDR3 sequences, around 16% seen once. Deletions cut 0 bases from V and 7 bases from J, with 20 bases between. Germline V CDR1 and CDR2: SGDLS, YYNGEE. The CDR3 contains 17 residues. J is TRBJ2-1 and V is TRBV9; D gene ambiguous. The origin of this receptor is a human donor in good health. The CDR3 reads CASSVELGYSDLNEQFF. CDR3 bases: TGTGCCAGCAGCGTAGAGCTGGGATATAGTGACCTAAATGAGCAGTTCTTC.